This TCR beta chain derives from a study of blood T cell repertoires in COVID-19. Enrolment of Seattle patients took place during active infection, and they were followed longitudinally. As processed by the authors: The authors estimated nucleated cell counts from reference gene primer amplification. The data were produced by immunoSEQ multiplex PCR, yet TCRdb's version contains in-frame clones alone and is incomplete. The V and J calls and the clone size are those of that table, but D and trimming were determined from the DNA. The table lists approximately 270,000 clones, about 80% of them singletons. The sequence was collected from a person aged 65-85 years with COVID-19, enrolled during active disease. Sequencing was performed on peripheral blood.

The CDR3 coding sequence is TGTGCCAGCAGCGGGACAGGGGGCTTCCTTATGAACACTGAAGCTTTCTTT. Amino acid sequence: CASSGTGGFLMNTEAFF. This chain links TRBV28 with TRBJ1-1, with 12 bases fitting TRBD1. This CDR3 has 17 amino acids. Trimming cost V 6 bases and J 0 bases; bases outside gene matches: 8. CDR1 is MDHEN, CDR2 SYDVKM, per germline.